This T cell receptor beta chain was identified during a study of identical twins. Germline CDR1 reads MDHEN; CDR2 reads SYDVKM. V lost 3 bases, J lost 1 base, and 12 bases lay in between. The CDR3 spans 16 residues. TCRdb used MiXCR to reprocess the 5' RACE reads, holding one entry per CDR3 protein. The repertoire holds about 340,000 distinct CDR3 sequences, with approximately 13% as singletons. These sequences were also reported in another study, on yellow fever vaccine responses in identical twins.

The TCR was taken from a woman between 18 and 30 years old in good health. The rearrangement links TRBV28 to TRBJ2-2; D may be TRBD2 (5 bases). Sequenced material: CD8+ T cells sorted from blood. CDR3: CASSFSPSLNTGELFF. CDR3 nucleotides: TGTGCCAGCAGTTTTTCTCCTAGCCTGAACACCGGGGAGCTGTTTTTT.